The source of this TCR beta chain is a study of blood T cell repertoires in COVID-19. The wider study: Both acute and convalescent COVID-19 samples were obtained from the United States, Italy and Spain. PBMCs, B-cell-depleted T cells, or T cells provided the cDNA or gDNA that made up the material.

This CDR3 is 14 amino acids long. Germline CDR1 is SQVTM and CDR2 is ANQGSEA. Trimming stripped 2 bases from V and 2 bases from J, with 11 bases between. Per the study methods: How many nucleated cells were present was estimated from reference gene primer amplification. Profiled with immunoSEQ multiplex PCR; TCRdb holds only in-frame clones, not every one. Clonal size and the V and J genes are those of that table, whereas D and trimming came from the DNA. The sample holds about 120,000 clones, 70% to 85% seen once. Sequencing input: peripheral blood. The V and J genes are TRBV29-1 and TRBJ2-3; D may be TRBD1 (6 bases). This receptor was identified in a woman in her 70s with acute or convalescent COVID-19. CDR3 coding DNA: TGCAGCGTTGAAATAGGGGGTGTCACAGATACGCAGTATTTT. It translates to CSVEIGGVTDTQYF.